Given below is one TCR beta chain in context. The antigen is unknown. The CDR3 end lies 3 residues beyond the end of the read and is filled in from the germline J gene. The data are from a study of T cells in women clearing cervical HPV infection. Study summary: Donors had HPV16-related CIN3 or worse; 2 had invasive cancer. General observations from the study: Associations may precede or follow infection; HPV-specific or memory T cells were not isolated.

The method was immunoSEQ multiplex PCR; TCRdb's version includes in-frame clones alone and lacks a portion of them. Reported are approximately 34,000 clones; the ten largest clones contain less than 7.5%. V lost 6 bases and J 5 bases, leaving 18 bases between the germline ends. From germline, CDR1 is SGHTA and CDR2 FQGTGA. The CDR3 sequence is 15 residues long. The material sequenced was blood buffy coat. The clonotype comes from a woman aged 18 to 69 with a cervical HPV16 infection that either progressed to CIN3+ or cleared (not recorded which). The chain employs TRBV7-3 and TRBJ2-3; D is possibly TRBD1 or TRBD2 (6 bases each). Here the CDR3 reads CASSPGGGGGDTQYF. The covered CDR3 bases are TGTGCCAGCAGTCCAGGAGGAGGAGGGGGAGATACG.